The 8 T cell receptor beta chains in this list originate from one sample, sequenced in a study of post-analysis software for immune sequencing data. Findings of the study overall: Patients carried roughly 5 TRBV segments more frequently than controls did, and TRBV5-6, TRBV5-1 and TRBV20-1 were among them.

What these receptors recognize is not known. Every TCR beta cDNA library bore unique molecular identifiers. MiXCR was run by TCRdb on the PCR reads, yielding one entry per CDR3 protein. The data hold some 690,000 distinct CDR3 sequences, with more than 50% observed a single time. Sequencing input: blood. These receptors all come from a girl aged 2 to 10 with multiple sclerosis.

This chain uses TRBV5-1 with TRBJ2-1, with D perhaps TRBD2 (5 bases). V was clipped by 0 bases and J by 5 bases, with 12 bases between them. Germline lookup yields CDR1 SGHRS and CDR2 YFSETQ. The CDR3 has 15 amino acids. In nucleotides, the CDR3 is TGCGCCAGCAGCTTGGCGGGGTATCATAACAATGAGCAGTTCTTC. This encodes CASSLAGYHNNEQFF. Supplemented by reference TRBV5-1 and TRBJ2-1, the full variable domain reads KAGVTQTPRYLIKTRGQQVTLSCSPISGHRSVSWYQQTPGQGLQFLFEYFSETQRNKGNFPGRFSGRQFSNSRSEMNVSTLELGDSALYLCASSLAGYHNNEQFFGPGTRLTVL.

The chain employs TRBV29-1 and TRBJ2-1, with TRBD2 identical over 12 bases. CDR1 is SQVTM, CDR2 ANQGSEA, per germline. This CDR3 contains 18 residues. The ends lost 6 bases at V and 0 bases at J; junction bases unmatched: 12. The CDR3 loop reads CSVALGLAGSSSYNEQFF. The DNA of the CDR3 is TGCAGCGTCGCCCTGGGACTAGCGGGCTCGAGCTCCTACAATGAGCAGTTCTTC.

This chain joins TRBV24-1 and TRBJ2-3; the D is unclear. Looked up from germline, CDR1 is KGHDR and CDR2 is SFDVKD. The CDR3 spans 16 residues. Trimming removed 3 bases from V and 3 bases from J, with 15 bases in between. The chain's CDR3 is CATSDPVDGLTDTQYF. For the CDR3, the DNA is TGTGCCACCAGTGATCCGGTTGATGGGTTAACAGATACGCAGTATTTT.

This clonotype was observed a single time. The chain recombines TRBV7-9 with TRBJ2-3; D remains ambiguous. Between the trimmed V and J ends, which lost 4 bases and 0 bases, there was a span of 14 bases. This CDR3 comprises 16 residues. Germline V CDR1 and CDR2: SEHNR, FQNEAQ (reference sequence). CDR3 nucleotides: TGTGCCAGCAGCTCCGATGTCTTTTCTAGCACAGATACGCAGTATTTT. It specifies CASSSDVFSSTDTQYF.

V is TRBV6-1 and J is TRBJ2-6; TRBD1 matches at 12 bases. The CDR3 totals 17 residues. The germline CDR1 and CDR2 sequences are MNHNS and SASEGT. V was clipped by 5 bases and J by 3 bases; unmatched bases: 5. The CDR3 here is CASSKGQGARGANVLTF. The CDR3 region has the DNA TGTGCCAGCAGTAAGGGACAGGGGGCTCGTGGGGCCAACGTCCTGACTTTC.

The gene calls are TRBV3-1 and TRBJ2-1; D ambiguous. Germline V gene lookup returns CDR1 LGHDT and CDR2 YNNKEL (reference sequence). Trimming shortened V by 3 bases and J by 5 bases, and 8 bases separated the two germline ends. This CDR3 is 13 amino acids long. The CDR3 DNA sequence: TGTGCCAGCAGCCACGCACCGAACAATGAGCAGTTCTTC. Its translation is CASSHAPNNEQFF.

CDR3 loop: CASSLVPGQGDYGYTF. In DNA, the CDR3 is TGTGCCAGCAGCTTAGTACCGGGACAGGGAGACTATGGCTACACCTTC. The chain joins TRBV7-2 to TRBJ1-2; the match to TRBD1 covers 9 bases. Germline loops: CDR1 SGHTA, CDR2 FQGNSA. J gave up 3 bases and V 1 base, and 6 bases lay outside the gene matches. This CDR3 has 16 residues.

This clonotype turned up a few times. CDR3 protein: CASDRGRTQYF. CDR3 in DNA: TGTGCCAGCGATCGGGGGAGGACGCAGTATTTT. The genes are TRBV7-9 and TRBJ2-3, with TRBD2 as a possible D gene (6 bases). The CDR3 consists of 11 residues. The V gene lost 8 bases and the J gene lost 9 bases, with 12 bases spanning the gap. Germline CDR1 reads SEHNR; CDR2 reads FQNEAQ (reference sequence).